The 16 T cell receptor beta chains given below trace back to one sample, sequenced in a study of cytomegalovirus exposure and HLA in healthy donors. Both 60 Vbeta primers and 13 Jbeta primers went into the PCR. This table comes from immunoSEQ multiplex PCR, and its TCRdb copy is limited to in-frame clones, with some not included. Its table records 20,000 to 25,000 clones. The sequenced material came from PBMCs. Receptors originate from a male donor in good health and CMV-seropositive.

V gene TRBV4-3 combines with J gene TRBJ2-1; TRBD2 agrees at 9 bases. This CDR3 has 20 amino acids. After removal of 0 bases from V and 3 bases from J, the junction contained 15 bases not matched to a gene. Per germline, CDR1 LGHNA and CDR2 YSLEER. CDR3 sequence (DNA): TGCGCCAGCAGCCAAGATTTTATGGGTTGGTCTAGCGGGGTCTACAATGAGCAGTTCTTC. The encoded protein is CASSQDFMGWSSGVYNEQFF.

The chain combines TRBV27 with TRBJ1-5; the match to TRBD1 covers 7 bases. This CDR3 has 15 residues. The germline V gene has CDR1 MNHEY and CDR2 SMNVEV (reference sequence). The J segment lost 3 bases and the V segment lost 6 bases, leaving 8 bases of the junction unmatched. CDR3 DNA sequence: TGTGCCAGCAGACGGGACAGCAACTCCAATCAGCCCCAGCATTTT. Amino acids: CASRRDSNSNQPQHF.

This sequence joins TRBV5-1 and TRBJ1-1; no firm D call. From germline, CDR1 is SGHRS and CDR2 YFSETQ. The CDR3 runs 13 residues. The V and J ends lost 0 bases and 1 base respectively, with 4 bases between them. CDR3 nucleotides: TGCGCCAGCAGCTTGGAAGCGAACACTGAAGCTTTCTTT. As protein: CASSLEANTEAFF. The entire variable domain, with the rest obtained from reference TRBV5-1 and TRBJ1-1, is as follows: KAGVTQTPRYLIKTRGQQVTLSCSPISGHRSVSWYQQTPGQGLQFLFEYFSETQRNKGNFPGRFSGRQFSNSRSEMNVSTLELGDSALYLCASSLEANTEAFFGQGTRLTVV.

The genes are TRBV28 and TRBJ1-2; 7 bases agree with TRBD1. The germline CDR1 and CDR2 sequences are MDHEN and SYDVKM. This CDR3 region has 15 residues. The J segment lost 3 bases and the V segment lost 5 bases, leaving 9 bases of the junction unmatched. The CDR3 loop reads CASSPETGKDYGYTF. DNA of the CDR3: TGTGCCAGCAGTCCAGAGACAGGGAAGGACTATGGCTACACCTTC.

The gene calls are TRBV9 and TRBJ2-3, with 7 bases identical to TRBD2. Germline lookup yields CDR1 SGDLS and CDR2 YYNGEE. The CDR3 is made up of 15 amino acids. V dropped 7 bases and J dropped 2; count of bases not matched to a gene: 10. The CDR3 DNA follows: TGTGCCAGCTCACCCCAGCTAGCGGACACAGATACGCAGTATTTT. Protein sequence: CASSPQLADTDTQYF.

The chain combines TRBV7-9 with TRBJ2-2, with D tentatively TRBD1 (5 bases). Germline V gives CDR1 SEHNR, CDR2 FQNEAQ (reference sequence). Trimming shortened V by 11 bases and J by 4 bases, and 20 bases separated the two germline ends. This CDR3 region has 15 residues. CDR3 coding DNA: TGTGCCGGCCTAAGGATCACAGGTACCACCGGGGAGCTGTTTTTT. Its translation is CAGLRITGTTGELFF.

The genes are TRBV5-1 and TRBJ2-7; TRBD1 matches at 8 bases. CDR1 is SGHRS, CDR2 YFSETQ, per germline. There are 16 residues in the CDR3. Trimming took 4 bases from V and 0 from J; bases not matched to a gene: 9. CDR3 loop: CASSRGQAERSYEQYF. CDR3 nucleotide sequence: TGCGCCAGCAGCCGGGGACAGGCGGAACGCTCCTACGAGCAGTACTTC.

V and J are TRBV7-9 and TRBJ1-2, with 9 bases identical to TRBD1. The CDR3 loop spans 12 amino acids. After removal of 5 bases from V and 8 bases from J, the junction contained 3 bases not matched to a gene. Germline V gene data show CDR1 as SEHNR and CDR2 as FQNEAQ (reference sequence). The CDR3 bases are TGTGCCAGCAGCCGGGACAGGGAGGGCTACACCTTC. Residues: CASSRDREGYTF.

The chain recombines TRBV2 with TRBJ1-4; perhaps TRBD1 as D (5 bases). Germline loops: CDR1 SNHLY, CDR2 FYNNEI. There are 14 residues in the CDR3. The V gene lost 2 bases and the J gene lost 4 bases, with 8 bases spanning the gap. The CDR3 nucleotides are TGTGCCAGCAGTGAAAGGCAGGGTAATGAAAAACTGTTTTTT. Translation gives CASSERQGNEKLFF. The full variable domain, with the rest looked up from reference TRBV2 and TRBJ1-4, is EPEVTQTPSHQVTQMGQEVILRCVPISNHLYFYWYRQILGQKVEFLVSFYNNEISEKSEIFDDQFSVERPDGSNFTLKIRSTKLEDSAMYFCASSERQGNEKLFFGSGTQLSVL.

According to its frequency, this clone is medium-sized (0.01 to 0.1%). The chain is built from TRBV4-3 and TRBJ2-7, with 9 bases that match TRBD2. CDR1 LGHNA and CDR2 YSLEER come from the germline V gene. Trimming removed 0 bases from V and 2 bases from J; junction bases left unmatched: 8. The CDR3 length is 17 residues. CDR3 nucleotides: TGCGCCAGCAGCCAAGAGTTGTCGCTAGCGGGGACCTACGAGCAGTACTTC. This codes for CASSQELSLAGTYEQYF.

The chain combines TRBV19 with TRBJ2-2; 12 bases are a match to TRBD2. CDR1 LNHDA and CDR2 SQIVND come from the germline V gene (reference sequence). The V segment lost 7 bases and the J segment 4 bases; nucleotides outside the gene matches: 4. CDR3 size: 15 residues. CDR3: CASIASGGATGELFF. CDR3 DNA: TGTGCCAGTATCGCTAGCGGGGGGGCCACCGGGGAGCTGTTTTTT.

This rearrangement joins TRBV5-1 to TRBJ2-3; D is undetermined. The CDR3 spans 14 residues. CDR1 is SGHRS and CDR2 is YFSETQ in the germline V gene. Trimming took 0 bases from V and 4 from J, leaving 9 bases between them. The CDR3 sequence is CASSLGASADTQYF. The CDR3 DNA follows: TGCGCCAGCAGCTTGGGGGCGTCGGCAGATACGCAGTATTTT.

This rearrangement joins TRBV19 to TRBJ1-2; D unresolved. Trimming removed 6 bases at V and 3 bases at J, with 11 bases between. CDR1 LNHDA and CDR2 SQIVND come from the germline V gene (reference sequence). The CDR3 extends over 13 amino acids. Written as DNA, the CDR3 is TGTGCCAGTAGGGTCCGTCCGGACTATGGCTACACCTTC. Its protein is CASRVRPDYGYTF.

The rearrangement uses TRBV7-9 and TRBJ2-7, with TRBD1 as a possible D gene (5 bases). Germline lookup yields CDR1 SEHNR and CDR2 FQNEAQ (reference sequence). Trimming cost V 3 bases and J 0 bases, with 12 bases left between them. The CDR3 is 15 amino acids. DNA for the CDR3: TGTGCCAGCAGCTTCCAGGGTAGAAGCTCCTACGAGCAGTACTTC. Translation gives CASSFQGRSSYEQYF.

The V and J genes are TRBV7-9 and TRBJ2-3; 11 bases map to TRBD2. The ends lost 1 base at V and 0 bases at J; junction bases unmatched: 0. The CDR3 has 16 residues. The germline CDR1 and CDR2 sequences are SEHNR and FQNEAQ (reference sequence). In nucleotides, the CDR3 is TGTGCCAGCAGCTTAGGGACTAGCGGGAGCACAGATACGCAGTATTTT. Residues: CASSLGTSGSTDTQYF.

CDR3 sequence: CASSLQRGGRETQYF. The CDR3 DNA is TGTGCCAGCAGCTTACAGCGGGGGGGCAGGGAGACCCAGTACTTC. J is TRBJ2-5 and V is TRBV11-1; TRBD2 matches at 10 bases. This CDR3 is built from 15 residues. CDR1 is SGHAT, CDR2 FQDESV, per germline (reference sequence). V lost 2 bases, J lost 5 bases, and 5 bases stayed unmatched.